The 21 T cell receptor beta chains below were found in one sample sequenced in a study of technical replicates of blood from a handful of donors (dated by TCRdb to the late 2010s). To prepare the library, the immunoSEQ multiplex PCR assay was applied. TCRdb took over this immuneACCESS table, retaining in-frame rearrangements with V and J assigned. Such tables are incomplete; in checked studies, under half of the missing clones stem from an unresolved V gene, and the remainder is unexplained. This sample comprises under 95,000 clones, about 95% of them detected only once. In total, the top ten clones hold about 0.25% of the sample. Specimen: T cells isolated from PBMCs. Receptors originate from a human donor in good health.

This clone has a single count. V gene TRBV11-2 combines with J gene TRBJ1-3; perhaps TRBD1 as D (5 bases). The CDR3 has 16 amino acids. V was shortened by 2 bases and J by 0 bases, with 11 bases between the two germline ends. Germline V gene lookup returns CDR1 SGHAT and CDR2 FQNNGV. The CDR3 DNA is TGTGCCAGCAGCTTATGGGGCTACTCCTCTGGAAACACCATATATTTT. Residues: CASSLWGYSSGNTIYF.

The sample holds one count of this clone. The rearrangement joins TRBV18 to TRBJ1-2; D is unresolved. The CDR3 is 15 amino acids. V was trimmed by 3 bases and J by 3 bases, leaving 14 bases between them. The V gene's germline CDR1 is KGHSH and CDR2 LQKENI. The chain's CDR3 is CASSPRTPVDYGYTF. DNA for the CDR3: TGTGCCAGCTCACCTCGGACTCCCGTTGACTATGGCTACACCTTC.

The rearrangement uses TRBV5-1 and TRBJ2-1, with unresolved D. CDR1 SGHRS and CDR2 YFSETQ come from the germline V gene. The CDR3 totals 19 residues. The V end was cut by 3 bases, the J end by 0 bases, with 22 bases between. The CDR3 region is CASSSVVTGGFGSYNEQFF. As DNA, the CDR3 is TGCGCCAGCAGCTCCGTCGTGACTGGTGGTTTTGGCTCCTACAATGAGCAGTTCTTC.

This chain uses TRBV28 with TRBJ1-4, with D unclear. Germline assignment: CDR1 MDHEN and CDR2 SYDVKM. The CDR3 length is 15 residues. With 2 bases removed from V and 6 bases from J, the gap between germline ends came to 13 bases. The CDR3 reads CASSLSPFGDEKLFF. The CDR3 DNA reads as TGTGCCAGCAGTTTAAGCCCCTTCGGAGATGAAAAACTGTTTTTT.

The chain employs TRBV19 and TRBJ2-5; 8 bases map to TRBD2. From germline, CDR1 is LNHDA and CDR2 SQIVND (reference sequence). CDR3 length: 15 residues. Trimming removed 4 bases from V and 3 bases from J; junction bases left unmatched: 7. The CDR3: CASSTRSGREETQYF. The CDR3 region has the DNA TGTGCCAGTAGTACACGAAGCGGGAGAGAAGAGACCCAGTACTTC.

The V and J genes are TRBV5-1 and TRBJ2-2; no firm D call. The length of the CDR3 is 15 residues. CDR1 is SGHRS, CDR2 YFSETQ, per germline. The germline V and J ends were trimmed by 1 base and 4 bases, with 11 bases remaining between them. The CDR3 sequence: CASSLSQSSTGELFF. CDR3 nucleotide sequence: TGCGCCAGCAGCTTGTCACAGTCGAGCACCGGGGAGCTGTTTTTT.

CDR3 nucleotide sequence: TGCAGCGTTCCTGGACTTACCTACGAGCAGTACTTC. It yields the protein CSVPGLTYEQYF. V and J are TRBV29-1 and TRBJ2-7; maybe TRBD2 (5 bases). CDR1 is SQVTM, CDR2 ANQGSEA, per germline. Trimming left V 5 bases short and J 2 bases short, with 10 bases between. The CDR3 consists of 12 residues.

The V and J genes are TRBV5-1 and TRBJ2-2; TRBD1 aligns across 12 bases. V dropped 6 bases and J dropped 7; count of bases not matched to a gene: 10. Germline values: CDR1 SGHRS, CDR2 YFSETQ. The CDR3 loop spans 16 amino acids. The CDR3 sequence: CASTSQGQGAGGELFF. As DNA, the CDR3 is TGCGCCAGCACCTCACAGGGACAGGGGGCTGGCGGGGAGCTGTTTTTT. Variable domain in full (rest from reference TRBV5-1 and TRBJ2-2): KAGVTQTPRYLIKTRGQQVTLSCSPISGHRSVSWYQQTPGQGLQFLFEYFSETQRNKGNFPGRFSGRQFSNSRSEMNVSTLELGDSALYLCASTSQGQGAGGELFFGEGSRLTVL.

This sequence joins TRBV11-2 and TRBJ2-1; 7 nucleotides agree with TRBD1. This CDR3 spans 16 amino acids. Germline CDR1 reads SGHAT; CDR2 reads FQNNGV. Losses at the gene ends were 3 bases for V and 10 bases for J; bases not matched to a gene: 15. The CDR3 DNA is TGTGCCAGCAGCTTTGATTATGTGGGGCAGGGGGAAGAGCAGTTCTTC. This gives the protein CASSFDYVGQGEEQFF.

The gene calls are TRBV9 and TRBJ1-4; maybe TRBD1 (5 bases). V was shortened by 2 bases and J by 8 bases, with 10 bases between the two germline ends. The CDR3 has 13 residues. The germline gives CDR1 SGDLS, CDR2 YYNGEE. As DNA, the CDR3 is TGTGCCAGCAGCGTCTCCTCAGGGGAAAAACTGTTTTTT. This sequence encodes CASSVSSGEKLFF.

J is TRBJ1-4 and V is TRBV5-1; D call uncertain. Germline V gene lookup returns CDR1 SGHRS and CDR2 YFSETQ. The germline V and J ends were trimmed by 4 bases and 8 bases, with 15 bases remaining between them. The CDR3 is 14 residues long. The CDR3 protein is CASSQREGGEKLFF. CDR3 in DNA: TGCGCCAGCAGCCAACGGGAGGGAGGGGAAAAACTGTTTTTT.

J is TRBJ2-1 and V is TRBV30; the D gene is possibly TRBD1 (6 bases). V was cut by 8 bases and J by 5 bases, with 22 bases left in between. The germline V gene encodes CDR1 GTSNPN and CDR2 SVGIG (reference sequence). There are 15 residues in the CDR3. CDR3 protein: CATWNSGTHNNEQFF. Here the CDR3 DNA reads TGTGCCACCTGGAATTCCGGGACACACAACAATGAGCAGTTCTTC.

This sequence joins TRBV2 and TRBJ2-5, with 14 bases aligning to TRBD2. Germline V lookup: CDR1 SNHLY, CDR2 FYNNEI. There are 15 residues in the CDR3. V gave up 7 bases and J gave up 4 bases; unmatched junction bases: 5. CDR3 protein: CASKGLAGGGETQYF. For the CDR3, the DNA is TGTGCCAGCAAAGGACTAGCGGGAGGAGGAGAGACCCAGTACTTC.

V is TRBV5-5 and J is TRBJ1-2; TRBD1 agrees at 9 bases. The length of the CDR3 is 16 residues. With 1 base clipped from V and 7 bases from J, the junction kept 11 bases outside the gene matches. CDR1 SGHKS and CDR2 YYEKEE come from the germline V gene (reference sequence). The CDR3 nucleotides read TGTGCCAGCAGCTTGTATGGGGGACAGGGTCCAAGTGGCTACACCTTC. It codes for CASSLYGGQGPSGYTF.

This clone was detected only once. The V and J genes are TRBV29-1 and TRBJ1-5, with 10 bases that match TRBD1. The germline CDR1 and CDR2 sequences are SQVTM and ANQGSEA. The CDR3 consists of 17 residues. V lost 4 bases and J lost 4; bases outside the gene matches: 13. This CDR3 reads CSVGGQGCRRANQPQHF. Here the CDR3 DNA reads TGCAGCGTTGGGGGACAGGGGTGCCGTAGAGCTAATCAGCCCCAGCATTTT.

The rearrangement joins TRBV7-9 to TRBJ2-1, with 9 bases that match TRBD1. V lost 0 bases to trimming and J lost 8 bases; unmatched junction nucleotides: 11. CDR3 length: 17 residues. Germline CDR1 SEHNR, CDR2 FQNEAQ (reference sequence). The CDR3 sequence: CASSLALGQGDNHEQFF. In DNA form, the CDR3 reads TGTGCCAGCAGCTTAGCCCTGGGACAGGGAGACAATCATGAGCAGTTCTTC.

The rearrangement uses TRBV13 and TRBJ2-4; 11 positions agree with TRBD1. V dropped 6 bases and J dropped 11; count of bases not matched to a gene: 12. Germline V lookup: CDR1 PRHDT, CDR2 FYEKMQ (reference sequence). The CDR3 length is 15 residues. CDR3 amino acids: CASSSRRDRGNVQYF. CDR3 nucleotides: TGTGCCAGCAGTTCCCGACGGGACAGGGGGAACGTTCAGTACTTC. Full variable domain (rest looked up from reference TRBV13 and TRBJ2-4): AAGVIQSPRHLIKEKRETATLKCYPIPRHDTVYWYQQGPGQDPQFLISFYEKMQSDKGSIPDRFSAQQFSDYHSELNMSSLELGDSALYFCASSSRRDRGNVQYFGAGTRLSVL.

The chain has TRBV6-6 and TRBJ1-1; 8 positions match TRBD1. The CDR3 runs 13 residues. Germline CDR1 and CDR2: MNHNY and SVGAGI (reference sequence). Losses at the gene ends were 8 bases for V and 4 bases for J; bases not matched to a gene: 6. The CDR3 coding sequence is TGTGCCAGCTTAGGGACAGGATTCACTGAAGCTTTCTTT. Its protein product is CASLGTGFTEAFF.

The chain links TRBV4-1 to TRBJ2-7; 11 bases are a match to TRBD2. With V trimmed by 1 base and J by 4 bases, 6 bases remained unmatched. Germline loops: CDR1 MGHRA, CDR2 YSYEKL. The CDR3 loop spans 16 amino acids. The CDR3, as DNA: TGCGCCAGCAGCCAAGCGACTAGCGGGACACGGTACGAGCAGTACTTC. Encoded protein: CASSQATSGTRYEQYF.

CDR3 sequence (DNA): TGCGCCAGCAGCCAAGATAGGCGGGCGCTGGACGAGCAGTTCTTC. This encodes CASSQDRRALDEQFF. The chain couples TRBV4-1 to TRBJ2-1; a weak D match, TRBD2 (5 bases). The CDR3 runs 15 residues. V was shortened by 0 bases and J by 10 bases, with 16 bases between the two germline ends. Germline V gives CDR1 MGHRA, CDR2 YSYEKL.

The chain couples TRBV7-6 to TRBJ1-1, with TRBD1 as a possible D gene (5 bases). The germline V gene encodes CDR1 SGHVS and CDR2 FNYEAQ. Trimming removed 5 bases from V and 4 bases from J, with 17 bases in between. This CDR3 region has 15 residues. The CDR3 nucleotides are TGTGCCAGCAGCCGACGAGAGGGACTGCTCACTGAAGCTTTCTTT. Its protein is CASSRREGLLTEAFF.